These 32 T cell receptor beta chains were sequenced from one sample in a study of CD8+CD57+ T cells in acquired aplastic anemia (dated by TCRdb to about 2018). The listed sequencing device is Illumina HiSeq 2000. Profiling of TCR beta VDJ combinations and CDR3 sequences used genomic DNA as the template. TCRdb itself trimmed the public reads at Q25 with fastp, ran MiXCR and retained productive beta chains. Here each entry gathers all rows of one CDR3 protein and keeps the most common genes and DNA. The sample records approximately 170,000 distinct CDR3 sequences, about half of which are singletons. The top ten constitute about 2.9% of the sample. Flow cytometry had shown CD8+CD57+ cell expansion in the patients selected for sequencing. Material: sorted CD4+, CD8+, or CD8+CD57+ T cells (not recorded which) from PBMCs. These receptors all stem from a human donor with aplastic anemia.

DNA of the CDR3: TGCAGTGCTAGAGATCCGGCTAGCGGGGGATACGAGCAGTACTTC. It codes for CSARDPASGGYEQYF. This rearrangement joins TRBV20-1 to TRBJ2-7; 10 bases map to TRBD2. This CDR3 has 15 residues. J was trimmed by 4 bases and V by 0 bases; bases with no gene match: 6. The germline V gene has CDR1 DFQATT and CDR2 SNEGSKA (reference sequence).

There are a few counts of this clonotype. This sequence may be a read error, since a much larger clone differs from it by one base. The chain combines TRBV12-3 or TRBV12-4 with TRBJ1-1; the D is unclear. CDR3 length: 13 residues. CDR3 residues: CTSTQAGNTEAFF. The DNA for the CDR3 is TGTACCAGCACCCAAGCAGGGAACACTGAAGCTTTCTTT.

This clonotype was counted at least ten times. This rearrangement joins TRBV20-1 to TRBJ1-6; D gene ambiguous. The ends were cut back, 2 bases at V and 7 bases at J, with 15 bases in the middle. The CDR3 runs to 15 residues. The germline gives CDR1 DFQATT, CDR2 SNEGSKA (reference sequence). CDR3 sequence (DNA): TGCAGTGCTAGAAAAGGATCCCACCAAAATTCACCCCTCCACTTT. Its translation: CSARKGSHQNSPLHF.

The chain links TRBV29-1 to TRBJ1-1; D ambiguous. Germline loops: CDR1 SQVTM, CDR2 ANQGSEA. The CDR3 has 15 residues. The V and J ends lost 5 bases and 6 bases respectively, with 22 bases between them. The chain's CDR3 is CSVTVGVNVVAEAFF. DNA of the CDR3: TGCAGCGTTACAGTGGGTGTGAATGTCGTCGCTGAAGCTTTCTTT.

Only one count was recorded for this clonotype. The rearrangement joins TRBV29-1 to TRBJ1-1; D not resolved. The CDR3 spans 10 residues. The V gene's germline CDR1 is SQVTM and CDR2 ANQGSEA. Trimming removed 4 bases at V and 3 bases at J, with 3 bases between. CDR3 sequence: CSVVYTEAFF. The CDR3 DNA is TGCAGCGTTGTTTACACTGAAGCTTTCTTT.

The chain combines TRBV25-1 with TRBJ1-2; a possible D gene is TRBD1 (5 bases). CDR1 MGHDK and CDR2 SYGVNS come from the germline V gene. V dropped 1 base and J dropped 1 base, with 10 bases sitting between them. The CDR3 covers 15 residues. CDR3 in amino acids: CASSESGTLNYGYTF. The CDR3 nucleotides read TGTGCCAGCAGTGAATCGGGGACTCTTAACTATGGCTACACCTTC.

The chain has TRBV9 and TRBJ2-1; no clear D. There are 10 residues in the CDR3. Germline CDR1 SGDLS, CDR2 YYNGEE. Trimming stripped 3 bases from V and 10 bases from J, with 5 bases between. Here the CDR3 reads CASSGSEQFF. The CDR3, as DNA: TGTGCCAGCAGCGGGAGCGAGCAGTTCTTC.

The gene calls are TRBV27 and TRBJ1-1, with TRBD1 matching over 7 bases. CDR3 length: 15 residues. V lost 5 bases and J lost 3; bases outside the gene matches: 9. Looked up from germline, CDR1 is MNHEY and CDR2 is SMNVEV (reference sequence). Here the CDR3 reads CASSPRQGGHTEAFF. CDR3 nucleotide sequence: TGTGCCAGCAGTCCCCGACAGGGTGGACACACTGAAGCTTTCTTT.

A remark on this clonotype: One end of the junction varies from germline; a read error may be responsible. The rearrangement links TRBV10-2 to TRBJ2-2, with TRBD1 matching over 9 bases. The CDR3 loop spans 14 amino acids. The germline V gene has CDR1 WSHSY and CDR2 SAAADI. This CDR3 reads CAIRGQGWTGELFF. The CDR3 DNA sequence: TGTGCCATCAGGGGACAGGGCTGGACCGGGGAGCTGTTTTTT.

This sequence joins TRBV9 and TRBJ2-3; D unresolved. Germline assignment: CDR1 SGDLS and CDR2 YYNGEE. Trimming pared 8 bases from V and 5 bases from J, leaving 18 bases between. CDR3 size: 14 residues. Here the CDR3 reads CASSPLHYLDTQYF. DNA for the CDR3: TGTGCCAGTAGCCCCCTCCACTACTTAGATACGCAGTATTTT.

V gene TRBV6-2 or TRBV6-3 combines with J gene TRBJ2-1, with 13 bases identical to TRBD2. The CDR3 extends over 18 amino acids. Trimming took 3 bases from V and 0 from J; bases not matched to a gene: 5. The germline CDR1 and CDR2 sequences are MNHEY and SVGEGT. This chain's CDR3 is CASSYPTSGRVSYNEQFF. The CDR3 DNA is TGTGCCAGCAGTTATCCCACTAGCGGGAGGGTCTCCTACAATGAGCAGTTCTTC.

This clonotype showed up just once. The DNA of the CDR3 is TGTGCCACCAGCAGGGGGACAGGGGTCTCCTACGAGCAGTACTTC. Protein sequence: CATSRGTGVSYEQYF. The chain has TRBV15 and TRBJ2-7; 10 bases line up with TRBD1. CDR1 is LNHNV and CDR2 is YYDKDF in the germline V gene (reference sequence). Trimming at V came to 3 bases and at J to 0 bases, leaving 2 bases not matched to a gene. The CDR3 has 15 residues.

V is TRBV6-2 or TRBV6-3 and J is TRBJ2-7; 9 bases match TRBD1. CDR1 is MNHEY and CDR2 is SVGEGT in the germline V gene. V shed 0 bases, J shed 5 bases, and the junction held 11 bases outside the gene matches. The CDR3 loop spans 17 amino acids. The CDR3 reads CASSYSSRDRVADEQYF. DNA of the CDR3: TGTGCCAGCAGTTACTCGAGCCGGGACAGGGTAGCAGACGAGCAGTACTTC.

There are many counts of this clonotype. The V gene is TRBV7-2, the J gene TRBJ2-7; 16 bases agree with TRBD2. The CDR3 length is 15 residues. The germline V gene has CDR1 SGHTA and CDR2 FQGNSA. The trim removed 4 bases at V and 4 bases at J, leaving 1 base unmatched. The CDR3 loop reads CASSWGLAGGYEQYF. CDR3 in DNA: TGTGCCAGCAGCTGGGGACTAGCGGGGGGGTACGAGCAGTACTTC.

About this clonotype: A much more abundant neighbour one base away suggests this may be a read error. J is TRBJ1-1 and V is TRBV5-4, with D hard to call. The germline V gene encodes CDR1 SGHNT and CDR2 YYREEE (reference sequence). The CDR3 is 14 residues long. Trimming pared 0 bases from V and 1 base from J, leaving 7 bases between. The CDR3: CASSLDMGNTEAFF. The CDR3 DNA reads TGTGCCAGCAGCTTGGACATGGGGAACACTGAAGCTTTCTTT.

In this sample, this clonotype turned up once. Given a much more abundant clone one base away, this may be a read error. The chain carries TRBV5-1 and TRBJ1-1; TRBD1 agrees at 10 bases. The junction had 4 bases not matched to a gene; V was cut back by 3 bases and J by 2 bases. Germline assignment: CDR1 SGHRS and CDR2 YFSETQ. The CDR3 loop spans 15 amino acids. CDR3 DNA sequence: TGCGCCAGCAGCTCGGGACAGGGGACAAACACTGAAGCTTTCTTT. Its protein is CASSSGQGTNTEAFF.

This clonotype was seen a handful of times. CDR3 region: CASSLDGNEQFF. In nucleotides, the CDR3 is TGTGCCAGCAGCTTAGACGGGAATGAGCAGTTCTTC. The chain employs TRBV7-3 and TRBJ2-1, with D unclear. CDR3 size: 12 residues. Trimming took off 2 bases at V and 7 bases at J, with 6 bases between the two ends. Germline V gives CDR1 SGHTA, CDR2 FQGTGA.

The chain combines TRBV7-2 with TRBJ2-5, with 10 bases identical to TRBD2. The germline V gene encodes CDR1 SGHTA and CDR2 FQGNSA. Trimming took 5 bases from V and 1 from J; bases not matched to a gene: 7. CDR3 length equals 16 residues. For the CDR3, the DNA is TGTGCCAGCAGCCCGTCGACTAGCGGGCCCCAAGAGACCCAGTACTTC. Translation gives CASSPSTSGPQETQYF.

About this clonotype: The junction shows a germline mismatch at one end, possibly a read error. This chain connects TRBV24-1 to TRBJ2-1; 7 nucleotides agree with TRBD2. Germline V lookup: CDR1 KGHDR, CDR2 SFDVKD. The CDR3 is made up of 12 amino acids. Here the CDR3 reads CATSDSGRASIF. CDR3 in DNA: TGTGCCACCAGTGATAGTGGGAGGGCTTCGATCTTC.

The chain joins TRBV6-1 to TRBJ1-1, with 7 nucleotides matching TRBD1. The junction had 17 bases not matched to a gene; V was cut back by 6 bases and J by 4 bases. Germline V gene sequence: CDR1 MNHNS, CDR2 SASEGT. This CDR3 spans 17 amino acids. The CDR3 protein is CASSKIPGQSSSTEAFF. The CDR3 DNA sequence: TGTGCCAGCAGCAAAATACCGGGACAGAGTTCGAGCACTGAAGCTTTCTTT.

The sample holds a few counts of this clonotype. V is TRBV7-6 and J is TRBJ2-3; D is possibly TRBD1 (6 bases). V lost 5 bases and J lost 7, with 16 bases in between. CDR1 and CDR2 from the germline V gene are SGHVS and FNYEAQ. This CDR3 is 14 amino acids long. The CDR3 nucleotides are TGTGCCAGCAGCCCGGACCAACAGGGAAATACGCAGTATTTT. Translating gives CASSPDQQGNTQYF.

V is TRBV2 and J is TRBJ1-2; D ambiguous. This CDR3 is 13 amino acids long. Germline V CDR1 and CDR2: SNHLY, FYNNEI. Trimming left V 4 bases short and J 3 bases short, with 9 bases between. CDR3 region: CASSVGSDYGYTF. CDR3 sequence (DNA): TGTGCCAGCAGTGTCGGCTCTGACTATGGCTACACCTTC.

There are many counts of this clonotype. The V call is TRBV5-1, the J call TRBJ2-5; no clear D gene. CDR3 size: 14 residues. Germline V CDR1 and CDR2: SGHRS, YFSETQ. The ends were cut back, 0 bases at V and 2 bases at J, with 8 bases in the middle. CDR3 bases: TGCGCCAGCAGCTTGGCGGCAGAACAAGAGACCCAGTACTTC. Translated: CASSLAAEQETQYF. The full variable domain, with the rest looked up from reference TRBV5-1 and TRBJ2-5, is KAGVTQTPRYLIKTRGQQVTLSCSPISGHRSVSWYQQTPGQGLQFLFEYFSETQRNKGNFPGRFSGRQFSNSRSEMNVSTLELGDSALYLCASSLAAEQETQYFGPGTRLLVL.

In its sample, this clonotype was seen many times. The gene calls are TRBV7-9 and TRBJ2-3; weak D call: TRBD1 (5 bases). V dropped 11 bases and J dropped 1 base, with 13 bases sitting between them. Germline V gives CDR1 SEHNR, CDR2 FQNEAQ (reference sequence). This CDR3 comprises 13 residues. The CDR3 coding sequence is TGTGCCGCTAGGGGCGGAGGCACAGATACGCAGTATTTT. Protein: CAARGGGTDTQYF. The variable domain in full, with the rest retrieved from reference TRBV7-9 and TRBJ2-3, is DTGVSQNPRHKITKRGQNVTFRCDPISEHNRLYWYRQTLGQGPEFLTYFQNEAQLEKSRLLSDRFSAERPKGSFSTLEIQRTEQGDSAMYLCAARGGGTDTQYFGPGTRLTVL.

The gene calls are TRBV7-2 and TRBJ2-2; 9 bases fit TRBD1. This CDR3 has 14 amino acids. The germline CDR1 and CDR2 sequences are SGHTA and FQGNSA. J lost 7 bases, V lost 5 bases, and 5 bases had no gene match. CDR3 bases: TGTGCCAGCAGCCCGGGACAGGGACACGGGGAGCTGTTTTTT. It is translated as CASSPGQGHGELFF.

At least ten counts were recorded for this clonotype. V and J are TRBV5-1 and TRBJ2-2, with D maybe TRBD1 (6 bases). V lost 4 bases, J lost 0 bases, and 10 bases lay in between. The CDR3 sequence is 15 residues long. Germline CDR1 SGHRS, CDR2 YFSETQ. This CDR3 reads CASSMRGTNTGELFF. Here the CDR3 DNA reads TGCGCCAGCAGCATGAGGGGGACGAACACCGGGGAGCTGTTTTTT.

With regard to this clonotype: A read error may be the cause here, since a much bigger clone is one base away. The rearrangement joins TRBV5-1 to TRBJ2-3, with 9 bases fitting TRBD2. Unmatched junction bases numbered 6, after V lost 4 bases and J lost 0 bases. The CDR3 is 16 amino acids. CDR1 is SGHRS, CDR2 YFSETQ, per germline. CDR3 residues: CASSELTSGSTDTQYF. The CDR3 DNA reads as TGCGCCAGCAGCGAACTAACTAGCGGGAGCACAGATACGCAGTATTTT.

The V and J genes are TRBV24-1 and TRBJ2-5; D not certain. Germline V gene data show CDR1 as KGHDR and CDR2 as SFDVKD. Trimming left V 5 bases short and J 5 bases short, with 11 bases between. The CDR3 consists of 13 residues. CDR3 residues: CATSGVLRETQYF. CDR3 coding DNA: TGTGCCACCAGTGGGGTCCTGCGGGAGACCCAGTACTTC.

Turning to this clonotype: A much more abundant neighbour one base away suggests this may be a read error. The gene calls are TRBV20-1 and TRBJ2-3; D might be TRBD2 (7 bases). With 2 bases removed from V and 7 bases from J, the gap between germline ends came to 13 bases. CDR1 and CDR2 from the germline V gene are DFQATT and SNEGSKA (reference sequence). CDR3 size: 13 residues. The chain's CDR3 is CSARPAGANTQYF. In DNA, the CDR3 is TGCAGTGCTAGACCGGCGGGGGCCAATACGCAGTATTTT.

The V call is TRBV5-1, the J call TRBJ1-2; D perhaps matches TRBD1 (6 bases). Germline CDR1 is SGHRS and CDR2 is YFSETQ. The CDR3 has 15 amino acids. The V end lost 5 bases, the J end lost 4 bases, and 18 bases lay between the germline ends. The CDR3 reads CASSVEGGFVYGYTF. The CDR3 DNA sequence: TGCGCCAGCAGTGTGGAGGGGGGTTTTGTCTATGGCTACACCTTC.

This chain links TRBV10-3 with TRBJ1-6, with no clear D. V lost 9 bases, J lost 5 bases, and 14 bases lay in between. The V gene's germline CDR1 is ENHRY and CDR2 SYGVKD. This CDR3 has 14 amino acids. The CDR3 bases are TGTGCCATAGCAGACGTCCTAAATAATTCACCCCTCCACTTT. Translation: CAIADVLNNSPLHF.

This chain links TRBV7-6 with TRBJ2-7; 10 bases fit TRBD1. CDR3 length equals 14 residues. Trimming took 0 bases from V and 5 from J; bases not matched to a gene: 1. Germline loops: CDR1 SGHVS, CDR2 FNYEAQ. The CDR3 sequence is CASSLATGGDEQYF. CDR3 in DNA: TGTGCCAGCAGCTTAGCGACAGGGGGCGACGAGCAGTACTTC.